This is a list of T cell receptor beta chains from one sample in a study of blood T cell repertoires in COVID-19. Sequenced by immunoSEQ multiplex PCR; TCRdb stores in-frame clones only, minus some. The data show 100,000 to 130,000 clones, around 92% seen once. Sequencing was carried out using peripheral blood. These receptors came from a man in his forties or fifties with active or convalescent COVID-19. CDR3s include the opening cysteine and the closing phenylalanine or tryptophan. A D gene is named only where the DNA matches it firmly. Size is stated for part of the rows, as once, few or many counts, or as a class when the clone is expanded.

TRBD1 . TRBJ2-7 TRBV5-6 TGTGCCAGCTCATTTATAACCGGGACAGACTACGAGCAGTACTTC CASSFITGTDYEQYF
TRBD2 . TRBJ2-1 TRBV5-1 TGCGCCAGCAGCAGGGCTGTGACTAGCGGGATCAATGAGCAGTTCTTC CASSRAVTSGINEQFF
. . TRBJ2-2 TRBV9 TGTGCCAGCAGCGTCGGCGGGTTGACCACCGGGGAGCTGTTTTTT CASSVGGLTTGELFF
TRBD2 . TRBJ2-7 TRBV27 TGTGCCAGCGGCGACCCGGGACTAGCGGGAGACCCGTCCTTC CASGDPGLAGDPSF
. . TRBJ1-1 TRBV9 TGTGCCAGCAGCGCTTTGGGACATAACACTGAAGCTTTCTTT CASSALGHNTEAFF
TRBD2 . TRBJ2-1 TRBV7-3 TGTGCCAGCAGCTCTAGCGGCTCCTACAATGAGCAGTTCTTC CASSSSGSYNEQFF
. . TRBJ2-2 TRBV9 TGTGCCAGCAGCGTAGGTAGGGGCGCCGGGGAGCTGTTTTTT CASSVGRGAGELFF
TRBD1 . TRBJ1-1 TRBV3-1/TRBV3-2 TGTGCCAGCTGTAGGACAGGGAACACTGAAGCTTTCTTT CASCRTGNTEAFF
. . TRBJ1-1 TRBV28 TGTGCCAGCAGTTTATTTGAGGGTAGGTGGGGAGCTTTCTTT CASSLFEGRWGAFF
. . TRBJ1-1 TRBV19 TGTGCCAGTATTCGGGGGGCAATCTGGGGCACTGAAGCTTTCTTT CASIRGAIWGTEAFF
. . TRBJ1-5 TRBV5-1 TGCGCCAGCAGCCGCCGACTCCCCGCCGCGGGGGCCAATGCCCCTCCCAATCAGCCCCAGCATTTT CASSRRLPAAGANAPPNQPQHF
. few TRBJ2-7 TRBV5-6 TGTGCCAGCAGCACGACTCTCATCAGGGGTCAATCCTACGAGCAGTACTTC CASSTTLIRGQSYEQYF
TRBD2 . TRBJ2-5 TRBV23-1 TGCGCCATCAGGGAGGGCAGACAAGAGACCCAGTACTTC CAIREGRQETQYF
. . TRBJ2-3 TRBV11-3 TGTGCCAGCAGCTTAGGTGGGACTACAGGGGGTGAGGCGCAGTATTTT CASSLGGTTGGEAQYF
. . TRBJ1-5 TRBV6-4 TGTGCCAGCAGTGATATGGTGTTGCTTCGGTGGAGAAATAGCAATCAGCCCCAGCATTTT CASSDMVLLRWRNSNQPQHF
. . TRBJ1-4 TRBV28 TGTGCCACTCGGACAGCTGTTGCAACTAATGAAAAACTGTTTTTT CATRTAVATNEKLFF
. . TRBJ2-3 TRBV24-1 TGTGCCACCAGTGCCTCCCAGGGGTTAGCAAGCACAGATACGCAGTATTTT CATSASQGLASTDTQYF
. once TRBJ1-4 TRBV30 TGTGCCTGGAGCCCATCAATGGGGCTCCGTGAAAAACTGTTTTTT CAWSPSMGLREKLFF
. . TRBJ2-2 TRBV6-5 TGTGCCAGCATCGAACAGGGTGAGGTCGGGGAGCTGTTTTTT CASIEQGEVGELFF
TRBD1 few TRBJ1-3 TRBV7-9 TGTGCCAGCAGCTCGGGACAGGGAAACACCATATATTTT CASSSGQGNTIYF
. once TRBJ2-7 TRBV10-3 TGTGCCATCAATGCAGGGATCGGCTCCTACGAGCAGTACTTC CAINAGIGSYEQYF
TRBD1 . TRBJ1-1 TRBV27 TGTGCCAGCAGTTACGACAGGGGTGCTGAAGCTTTCTTT CASSYDRGAEAFF
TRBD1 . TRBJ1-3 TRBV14 TGTGCCAGCAGCCCGCGGAATGGACAGGGGACAGGAAACACCATATATTTT CASSPRNGQGTGNTIYF
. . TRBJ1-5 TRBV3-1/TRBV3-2 TGTGCCAGCAGGCCTGCGGGACTCACTAAAAATCAGCCCCAGCATTTT CASRPAGLTKNQPQHF
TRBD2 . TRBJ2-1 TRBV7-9 TGTGCCAGCAGCTTAAAAGTATCGGGAGGTAAGGATGAGCAGTTCTTC CASSLKVSGGKDEQFF
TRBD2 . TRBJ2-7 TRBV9 TGTGCCAGCAGCGGAAGCGGGGGTTCCTACGAGCAGTACTTC CASSGSGGSYEQYF
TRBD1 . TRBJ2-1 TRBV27 TGTGCCAGCAGGGCCGGGACAGGGGGTATCAGGCAGTTCTTC CASRAGTGGIRQFF
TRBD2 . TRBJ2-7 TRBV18 TGTGCCAGCTCACCTCGGACTAGCGGGTCAGGCGAGCAGTACTTC CASSPRTSGSGEQYF
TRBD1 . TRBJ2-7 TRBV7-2 TGTGCCAGCAGCTTAGCCGGGACAGGGGTTCGGGACGAGCAGTACTTC CASSLAGTGVRDEQYF
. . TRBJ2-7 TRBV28 TGTGCCAGCAACCTCCGCAAGGGGCTCGAGCAGTACTTC CASNLRKGLEQYF
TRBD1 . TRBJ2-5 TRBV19 TGTGCCAGTAGTAGCGGGACAGGGGAAAGGGAGACCCAGTACTTC CASSSGTGERETQYF
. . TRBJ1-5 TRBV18 TGTGCCAGCTCACAAAGAGGGGGGGGTGAGCCCCAGCATTTT CASSQRGGGEPQHF
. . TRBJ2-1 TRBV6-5 TGTGCCAGCATTAACAGGTTGACCAATGAGCAGTTCTTC CASINRLTNEQFF
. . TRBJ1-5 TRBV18 TGTGCCAGCTCACCGAAACAGCTCAATCAGCCCCAGCATTTT CASSPKQLNQPQHF
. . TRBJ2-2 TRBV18 TGTGCCAGCTCACCCCCCGCGTTCGGGGAGCTGTTTTTT CASSPPAFGELFF
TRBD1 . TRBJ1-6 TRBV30 TGTGCCTGGAGCCCCGGCGACAGGGGAGCCCTCCACTTT CAWSPGDRGALHF
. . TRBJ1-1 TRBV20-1 TGCAGTGCTAGTCTCACAGCTGAAGCTTTCTTT CSASLTAEAFF
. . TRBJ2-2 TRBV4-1 TGCGCCAGCAGCCAAAGAGCGACCGCAGGGGCGAACACCGGGGAGCTGTTTTTT CASSQRATAGANTGELFF
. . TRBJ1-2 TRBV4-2 TGTGCCAGCAGCCCCACTCGACAGAACTATGGCTACACCTTC CASSPTRQNYGYTF
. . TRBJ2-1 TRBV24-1 TGTGCCACCAGATCAGTAAGCTACAATGAGCAGTTCTTC CATRSVSYNEQFF
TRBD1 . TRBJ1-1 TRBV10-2 TGCGCCAGCAGGCGGGGGACAGGGAACACTGAAGCTTTCTTT CASRRGTGNTEAFF
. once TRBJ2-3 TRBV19 TGTGCCAGTAGTACCCTGGGGCGGAAATCCACAGATACGCAGTATTTT CASSTLGRKSTDTQYF
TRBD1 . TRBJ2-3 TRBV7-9 TGTGCCAGAACAGACAGGGTTAGCACAGATACGCAGTATTTT CARTDRVSTDTQYF
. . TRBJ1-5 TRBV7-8 TGTGCCAGCAGCTCTGGACAGATTAGCAATCAGCCCCAGCATTTT CASSSGQISNQPQHF
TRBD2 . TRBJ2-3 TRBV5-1 TGCGCCAGCAGCTTGAGGGCTAGCGGAGGGAGGGATACGCAGTATTTT CASSLRASGGRDTQYF
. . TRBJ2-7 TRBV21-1 TGTGCCAGCAGCTCCCAACAGGACGGTTTCAGCTCCTACGAGCAGTACTTC CASSSQQDGFSSYEQYF